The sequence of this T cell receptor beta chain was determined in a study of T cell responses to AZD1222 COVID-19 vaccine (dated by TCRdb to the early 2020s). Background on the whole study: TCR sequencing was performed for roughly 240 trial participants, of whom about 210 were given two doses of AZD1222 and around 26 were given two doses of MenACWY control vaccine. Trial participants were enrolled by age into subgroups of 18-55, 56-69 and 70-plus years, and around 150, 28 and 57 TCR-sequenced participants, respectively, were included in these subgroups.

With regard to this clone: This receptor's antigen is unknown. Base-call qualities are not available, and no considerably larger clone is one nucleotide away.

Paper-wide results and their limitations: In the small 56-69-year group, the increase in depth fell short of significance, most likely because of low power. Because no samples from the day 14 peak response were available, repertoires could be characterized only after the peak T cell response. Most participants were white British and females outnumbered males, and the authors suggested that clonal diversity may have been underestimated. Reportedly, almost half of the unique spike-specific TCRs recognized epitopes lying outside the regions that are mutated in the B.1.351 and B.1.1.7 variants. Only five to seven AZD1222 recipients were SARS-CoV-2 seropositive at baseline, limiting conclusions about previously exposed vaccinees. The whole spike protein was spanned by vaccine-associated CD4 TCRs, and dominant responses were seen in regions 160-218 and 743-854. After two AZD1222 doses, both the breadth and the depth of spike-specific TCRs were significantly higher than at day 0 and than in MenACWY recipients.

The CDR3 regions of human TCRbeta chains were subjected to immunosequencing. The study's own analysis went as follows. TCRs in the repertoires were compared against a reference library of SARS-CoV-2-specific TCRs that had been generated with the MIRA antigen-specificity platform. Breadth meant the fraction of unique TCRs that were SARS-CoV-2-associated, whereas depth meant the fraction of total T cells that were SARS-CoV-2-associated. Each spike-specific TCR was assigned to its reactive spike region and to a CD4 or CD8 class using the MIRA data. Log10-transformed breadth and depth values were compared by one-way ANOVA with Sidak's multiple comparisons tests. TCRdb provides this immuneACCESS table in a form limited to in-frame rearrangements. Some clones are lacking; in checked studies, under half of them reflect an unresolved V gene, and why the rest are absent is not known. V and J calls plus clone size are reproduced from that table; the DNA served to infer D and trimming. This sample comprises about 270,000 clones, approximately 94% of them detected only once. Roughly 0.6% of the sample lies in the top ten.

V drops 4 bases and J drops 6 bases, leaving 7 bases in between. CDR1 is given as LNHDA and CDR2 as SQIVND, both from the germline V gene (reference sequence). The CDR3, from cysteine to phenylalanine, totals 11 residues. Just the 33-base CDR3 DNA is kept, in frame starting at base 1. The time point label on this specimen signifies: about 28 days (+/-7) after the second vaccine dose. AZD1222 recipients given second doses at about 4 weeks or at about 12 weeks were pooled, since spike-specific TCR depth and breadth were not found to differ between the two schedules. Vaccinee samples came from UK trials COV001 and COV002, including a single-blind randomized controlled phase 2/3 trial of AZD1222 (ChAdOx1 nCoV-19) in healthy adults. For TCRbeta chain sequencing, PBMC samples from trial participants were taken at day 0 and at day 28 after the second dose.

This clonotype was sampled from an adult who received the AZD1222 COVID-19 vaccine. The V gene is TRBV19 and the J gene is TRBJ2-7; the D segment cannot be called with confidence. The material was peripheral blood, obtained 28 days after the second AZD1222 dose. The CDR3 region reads CASSKESEQYF. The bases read TGTGCCAGTAGTAAAGAGAGCGAGCAGTACTTC.